The rows below give T cell receptor beta chains drawn from one sample of a study of T cell responses to AZD1222 COVID-19 vaccine. Only in-frame clones appear in the TCRdb table, and some are missing; sequencing was by immunoSEQ multiplex PCR. The sample contains about 120,000 clones, over 75% of which appear only once. This specimen consisted of peripheral blood, obtained on day 0 of AZD1222 vaccination. The source is an adult in good health. Each CDR3 is given with its conserved first and last residue. Each record gives: clone size, D gene, CDR3 length, J gene, V gene, CDR3 protein, CDR3 DNA. D genes are given only for firm matches. Rows give clone size only sometimes, using once, few, many, or a class for an expanded clone.

-,-,13,TRBJ1-3,TRBV18,CASFAGHGNTIYF,TGTGCCAGCTTCGCGGGGCATGGAAACACCATATATTTT
-,-,13,TRBJ1-2,TRBV4-1,CASSHGGAVGYTF,TGCGCCAGCAGCCACGGGGGCGCGGTTGGCTACACCTTC
-,-,15,TRBJ1-4,TRBV28,CASSFIGRTNEKLFF,TGTGCCAGCAGTTTTATAGGCAGGACTAATGAAAAACTGTTTTTT
once,-,11,TRBJ1-2,TRBV2,CASSDRGGYTF,TGTGCCAGCAGTGATCGAGGGGGCTACACCTTC
-,-,15,TRBJ1-1,TRBV7-6,CASSLEGQGGTEAFF,TGTGCCAGCAGCTTAGAGGGGCAGGGTGGCACTGAAGCTTTCTTT
-,-,14,TRBJ2-1,TRBV11-3,CASSLEAARDEQFF,TGTGCCAGCAGCTTAGAGGCTGCCAGAGATGAGCAGTTCTTC
-,-,17,TRBJ2-6,TRBV24-1,CATSDSNRFTGANVLTF,TGTGCCACCAGTGACTCGAATCGGTTCACTGGGGCCAACGTCCTGACTTTC
-,TRBD1,16,TRBJ2-3,TRBV18,CASSPPTGGGSDTQYF,TGTGCCAGCTCACCACCGACAGGGGGCGGATCAGATACGCAGTATTTT
-,-,14,TRBJ1-2,TRBV6-1,CASSEAGYSYGYTF,TGTGCCAGCAGTGAAGCGGGGTATAGCTATGGCTACACCTTC
-,-,13,TRBJ2-1,TRBV5-5,CASSFSGGGEQFF,TGTGCCAGCAGCTTCTCGGGCGGCGGTGAGCAGTTCTTC
-,-,15,TRBJ1-1,TRBV28,CASSFNRVISAEAFF,TGTGCCAGCAGTTTCAACAGGGTAATTTCGGCTGAAGCTTTCTTT
few,TRBD1,16,TRBJ2-7,TRBV4-1,CASSQAPTGTYYEQYF,TGCGCCAGCAGCCAAGCCCCGACAGGGACCTACTACGAGCAGTACTTC
-,TRBD1,13,TRBJ1-1,TRBV6-5,CASSRTGSTEAFF,TGTGCCAGCAGTCGGACAGGGTCCACTGAAGCTTTCTTT
-,TRBD2,15,TRBJ2-1,TRBV6-5,CASREGLAGYNEQFF,TGTGCCAGCAGGGAGGGACTAGCGGGCTACAATGAGCAGTTCTTC
-,-,14,TRBJ2-7,TRBV7-9,CASSLMEQAYEQYF,TGTGCCAGCAGCTTAATGGAACAGGCCTACGAGCAGTACTTC
few,-,15,TRBJ2-1,TRBV5-1,CASSVSHDGFNEQFF,TGCGCCAGCAGCGTTAGCCACGACGGCTTCAATGAGCAGTTCTTC
few,-,13,TRBJ1-2,TRBV10-3,CAISAEGAGGYTF,TGTGCCATCAGTGCTGAGGGCGCGGGTGGCTACACCTTC
-,-,13,TRBJ1-2,TRBV2,CASSPGRSTGYTF,TGTGCCAGCAGTCCCGGACGTAGCACCGGCTACACCTTC
-,-,14,TRBJ1-3,TRBV3-1/TRBV3-2,CASSQTPSRHTIYF,TGTGCCAGCAGCCAAACCCCTTCGAGGCACACCATATATTTT